A single sample is the source of the 26 T cell receptor beta chains below, sequenced in a study of blood T cells in healthy people across ages. A second PCR, run for roughly 7 to 12 cycles, used a sample-barcoded 5' primer plus a J-beta primer mix. TCRdb re-derived calls from the 5' RACE reads in MiXCR, one entry per CDR3 protein. The sample consists of around 990,000 distinct CDR3 sequences, less than 45% of them appearing once. The specimen was blood. The receptors stem from a man between 18 and 29 years old in good health.

The V gene is TRBV6-4, the J gene TRBJ2-1, with 10 bases fitting TRBD1. The CDR3 loop spans 14 amino acids. V was pared by 6 bases and J by 8 bases, with 7 bases of the junction left unmatched. Germline V gives CDR1 MRHNA, CDR2 SNTAGT. CDR3 in DNA: TGTGCCAGCAGCGTGGGACAGGGGCTCGATGAGCAGTTCTTC. This gives the protein CASSVGQGLDEQFF.

This clonotype was detected a few times. CDR3 DNA: TGCGCCAGCAGCTTTTTCCAGGGTAAAGAGACCCAGTACTTC. Translation gives CASSFFQGKETQYF. This rearrangement joins TRBV5-1 to TRBJ2-5; possible D gene TRBD1, 5 bases. The V and J ends lost 2 bases and 3 bases respectively, with 11 bases between them. CDR1 and CDR2 from the germline V gene are SGHRS and YFSETQ. This CDR3 has 14 amino acids. The complete variable domain, with remaining parts taken from reference TRBV5-1 and TRBJ2-5, reads KAGVTQTPRYLIKTRGQQVTLSCSPISGHRSVSWYQQTPGQGLQFLFEYFSETQRNKGNFPGRFSGRQFSNSRSEMNVSTLELGDSALYLCASSFFQGKETQYFGPGTRLLVL.

The chain combines TRBV6-5 with TRBJ2-6; weak D call: TRBD1 (6 bases). V shed 4 bases and J shed 0 bases, with 13 bases lying between them. Germline V gene sequence: CDR1 MNHEY, CDR2 SVGAGI. There are 17 residues in the CDR3. The CDR3 region is CASSSGTLSSGANVLTF. DNA of the CDR3: TGTGCCAGCAGTTCAGGGACACTCAGCTCTGGGGCCAACGTCCTGACTTTC.

Only a few counts were recorded for this clonotype. The chain carries TRBV28 and TRBJ1-4, with a possible D match to TRBD1 (5 bases). This CDR3 has 14 amino acids. Germline lookup yields CDR1 MDHEN and CDR2 SYDVKM. The V gene lost 4 bases and the J gene lost 5 bases, with 11 bases spanning the gap. The CDR3 nucleotides read TGTGCCAGCAGTTCCGGGACGGAGAATGAAAAACTGTTTTTT. Amino acid sequence: CASSSGTENEKLFF.

The sample holds many counts of this clonotype. The CDR3 protein is CASSPQGTNTEAFF. CDR3 DNA sequence: TGTGCCAGCAGCCCACAGGGGACCAACACTGAAGCTTTCTTT. The chain carries TRBV18 and TRBJ1-1, with 7 bases fitting TRBD1. The CDR3 is made up of 14 amino acids. Germline V gene data show CDR1 as KGHSH and CDR2 as LQKENI. The ends lost 8 bases at V and 2 bases at J; junction bases unmatched: 8.

This clonotype was observed a few times. The gene calls are TRBV10-3 and TRBJ2-5, with D hard to call. Trimming stripped 7 bases from V and 2 bases from J, with 14 bases between. The CDR3 extends over 14 amino acids. Looked up from germline, CDR1 is ENHRY and CDR2 is SYGVKD. As DNA, the CDR3 is TGTGCCATCAAGCCCCAGGCGTTACAAGAGACCCAGTACTTC. Its protein product is CAIKPQALQETQYF.

This clonotype was counted at least ten times. This chain connects TRBV27 to TRBJ1-5; 7 bases align to TRBD1. With 5 bases clipped from V and 0 bases from J, the junction kept 7 bases outside the gene matches. The germline CDR1 and CDR2 sequences are MNHEY and SMNVEV (reference sequence). The CDR3 consists of 16 residues. As DNA, the CDR3 is TGTGCCAGCAGTCCCCGACAGGGAATTAGCAATCAGCCCCAGCATTTT. Residues: CASSPRQGISNQPQHF.

In this sample, this clonotype turned up once. The chain recombines TRBV20-1 with TRBJ1-4, with D perhaps TRBD1 (5 bases). Deletions cut 6 bases from V and 7 bases from J, with 18 bases between. The CDR3 spans 14 residues. The germline V gene has CDR1 DFQATT and CDR2 SNEGSKA (reference sequence). This CDR3 is CSATRVGGGEKLFF. The CDR3, as DNA: TGCAGTGCCACTAGAGTCGGGGGTGGTGAAAAACTGTTTTTT.

This chain uses TRBV5-6 with TRBJ2-1; D perhaps matches TRBD2 (5 bases). V dropped 1 base and J dropped 0 bases, with 11 bases sitting between them. Per germline, CDR1 SGHDT and CDR2 YYEEEE. CDR3 length: 16 amino acids. The CDR3 reads CASSLPGTRSYNEQFF. The CDR3 nucleotides read TGTGCCAGCAGCTTGCCGGGAACCCGCTCCTACAATGAGCAGTTCTTC.

This chain links TRBV4-3 with TRBJ2-2; D assignment may be TRBD1 or TRBD2 (6 bases each). Germline CDR1 LGHNA, CDR2 YSLEER. The CDR3 totals 18 residues. Trimming removed 0 bases from V and 3 bases from J, with 17 bases in between. CDR3: CASSQDRVSGADTGELFF. The CDR3 coding sequence is TGCGCCAGCAGCCAAGATAGGGTATCGGGGGCGGACACCGGGGAGCTGTTTTTT.

V usage is TRBV21-1 and J usage is TRBJ1-2; the table's D call TRBD1 went unverified against the DNA. TRBV21-1 is a documented pseudogene. The CDR3 sequence is 13 residues long. CDR3 DNA sequence: TGTGCCAGCAGCAATTTAAGGGGCCATGGCTACACCTTC. Its protein product is CASSNLRGHGYTF.

The CDR3 bases are TGTGCCAGTGGCTCCGGGACAGGGGCCGCCCTCTATAATTCACCCCTCCACTTT. Amino acids: CASGSGTGAALYNSPLHF. The V call is TRBV6-2 or TRBV6-3, the J call TRBJ1-6; 10 bases align to TRBD1. Germline V gives CDR1 MNHEY, CDR2 SVGEGT. V was clipped by 9 bases and J by 3 bases; unmatched bases: 14. The CDR3 consists of 18 residues.

The chain carries TRBV20-1 and TRBJ1-1; D is undetermined. V was cut by 1 base and J by 5 bases, with 11 bases left in between. This CDR3 region has 13 residues. Germline assignment: CDR1 DFQATT and CDR2 SNEGSKA (reference sequence). The CDR3 nucleotides are TGCAGTGCTAGAGGCAATGGGGTTACTGAAGCTTTCTTT. Its translation is CSARGNGVTEAFF.

This chain uses TRBV6-5 with TRBJ1-1, with TRBD1 as a possible D gene (6 bases). The V gene lost 7 bases and the J gene lost 1 base, with 10 bases spanning the gap. The germline gives CDR1 MNHEY, CDR2 SVGAGI. This CDR3 comprises 13 residues. CDR3: CASTPGQNTEAFF. The CDR3 DNA reads TGTGCCAGCACGCCGGGACAGAACACTGAAGCTTTCTTT.

The rearrangement uses TRBV6-1 and TRBJ1-5; TRBD1 is a possible D gene (6 bases). Germline assignment: CDR1 MNHNS and CDR2 SASEGT. This CDR3 spans 14 amino acids. V was cut by 4 bases and J by 7 bases, with 14 bases left in between. CDR3 sequence: CASSGTGSGQPQHF. CDR3 coding DNA: TGTGCCAGCAGTGGAACAGGGAGCGGCCAGCCCCAGCATTTT.

Ten or more counts support this clonotype. The chain has TRBV10-3 and TRBJ1-2, with D unresolved. Trimming left V 3 bases short and J 0 bases short, with 14 bases between. The CDR3 loop spans 16 amino acids. The germline V gene has CDR1 ENHRY and CDR2 SYGVKD. Written as DNA, the CDR3 is TGTGCCATCAGTGAATCGGGTCCGGGTTCTAACTATGGCTACACCTTC. Its translation is CAISESGPGSNYGYTF.

The CDR3, as DNA: TGTGCCAGCAGTTACTCGAGGGGGGCGGACATCTACGAGCAGTACTTC. Translation gives CASSYSRGADIYEQYF. The chain is built from TRBV6-5 and TRBJ2-7; D is perhaps TRBD1 or TRBD2 (6 bases each). CDR3 length equals 16 residues. Germline CDR1 reads MNHEY; CDR2 reads SVGAGI. V dropped 0 bases and J dropped 3 bases, with 15 bases sitting between them.

The chain couples TRBV20-1 to TRBJ1-4; possibly TRBD1 for D (5 bases). The CDR3 consists of 14 residues. Germline values: CDR1 DFQATT, CDR2 SNEGSKA (reference sequence). V shed 1 base and J shed 6 bases, with 12 bases lying between them. For the CDR3, the DNA is TGCAGTGCTAGAGCGGGGACGACGGATGAAAAACTGTTTTTT. Its protein is CSARAGTTDEKLFF.

V usage is TRBV20-1 and J usage is TRBJ1-6; possibly TRBD1 for D (5 bases). Germline V gene lookup returns CDR1 DFQATT and CDR2 SNEGSKA (reference sequence). V was clipped by 6 bases and J by 5 bases, with 11 bases between them. The CDR3 has 13 amino acids. The CDR3 DNA reads as TGCAGTGCCCGGGACGGAGATAATTCACCCCTCCACTTT. Translation gives CSARDGDNSPLHF.

This clonotype was counted between two and nine times. The chain combines TRBV12-3 or TRBV12-4 with TRBJ1-6; D ambiguous. The CDR3 sequence is 12 residues long. V shed 6 bases and J shed 7 bases, with 7 bases lying between them. The CDR3 loop reads CASRPANSPLHF. Written as DNA, the CDR3 is TGTGCCAGCAGGCCGGCGAATTCACCCCTCCACTTT.

In this sample, this clonotype turned up a few times. The V and J genes are TRBV29-1 and TRBJ2-2, with unresolved D. The germline V gene encodes CDR1 SQVTM and CDR2 ANQGSEA. The CDR3 totals 14 residues. Trimming left V 5 bases short and J 7 bases short, with 17 bases between. The CDR3 sequence: CSVIHPKVSGELFF. CDR3 coding DNA: TGCAGCGTTATCCACCCTAAAGTGAGCGGGGAGCTGTTTTTT.

This clonotype was detected only a few times. The chain has TRBV20-1 and TRBJ2-1; TRBD2 agrees at 9 bases. The CDR3 contains 16 residues. Unmatched junction bases numbered 10, after V lost 0 bases and J lost 7 bases. Germline V gene sequence: CDR1 DFQATT, CDR2 SNEGSKA (reference sequence). The CDR3 reads CSARDGSGGRINEQFF. The CDR3 nucleotides read TGCAGTGCTAGAGATGGAAGCGGGGGGCGTATTAATGAGCAGTTCTTC.

This sequence joins TRBV30 and TRBJ2-1, with 8 bases matching TRBD1. V was pared by 2 bases and J by 3 bases, with 12 bases of the junction left unmatched. The germline CDR1 and CDR2 sequences are GTSNPN and SVGIG (reference sequence). This CDR3 contains 17 residues. The chain's CDR3 is CAWSPTQGVPYYNEQFF. The CDR3 region has the DNA TGTGCCTGGAGTCCTACACAGGGGGTCCCCTACTACAATGAGCAGTTCTTC.

V and J are TRBV9 and TRBJ2-7, with D unclear. V lost 4 bases to trimming and J lost 5 bases, with 10 bases between them. CDR3 length equals 12 residues. Germline CDR1 reads SGDLS; CDR2 reads YYNGEE. In DNA, the CDR3 is TGTGCCAGCAGCCCTCCGTTGCACGAGCAGTACTTC. This codes for CASSPPLHEQYF.

This chain joins TRBV20-1 and TRBJ2-7, with 9 bases fitting TRBD1. Trimming cost V 1 base and J 2 bases; bases outside gene matches: 3. The CDR3 is made up of 14 amino acids. Germline values: CDR1 DFQATT, CDR2 SNEGSKA (reference sequence). The CDR3 region is CSARAGTGTYEQYF. In DNA, the CDR3 is TGCAGTGCTAGAGCGGGGACAGGGACCTACGAGCAGTACTTC.

The V call is TRBV4-1, the J call TRBJ1-1; weak D call: TRBD1 (5 bases). V was trimmed by 0 bases and J by 5 bases, leaving 16 bases between them. CDR3 length: 16 residues. Germline values: CDR1 MGHRA, CDR2 YSYEKL. The CDR3 nucleotides read TGCGCCAGCAGCCAAGATTTTAAGGGGAAGAGGACTGAAGCTTTCTTT. It yields the protein CASSQDFKGKRTEAFF.